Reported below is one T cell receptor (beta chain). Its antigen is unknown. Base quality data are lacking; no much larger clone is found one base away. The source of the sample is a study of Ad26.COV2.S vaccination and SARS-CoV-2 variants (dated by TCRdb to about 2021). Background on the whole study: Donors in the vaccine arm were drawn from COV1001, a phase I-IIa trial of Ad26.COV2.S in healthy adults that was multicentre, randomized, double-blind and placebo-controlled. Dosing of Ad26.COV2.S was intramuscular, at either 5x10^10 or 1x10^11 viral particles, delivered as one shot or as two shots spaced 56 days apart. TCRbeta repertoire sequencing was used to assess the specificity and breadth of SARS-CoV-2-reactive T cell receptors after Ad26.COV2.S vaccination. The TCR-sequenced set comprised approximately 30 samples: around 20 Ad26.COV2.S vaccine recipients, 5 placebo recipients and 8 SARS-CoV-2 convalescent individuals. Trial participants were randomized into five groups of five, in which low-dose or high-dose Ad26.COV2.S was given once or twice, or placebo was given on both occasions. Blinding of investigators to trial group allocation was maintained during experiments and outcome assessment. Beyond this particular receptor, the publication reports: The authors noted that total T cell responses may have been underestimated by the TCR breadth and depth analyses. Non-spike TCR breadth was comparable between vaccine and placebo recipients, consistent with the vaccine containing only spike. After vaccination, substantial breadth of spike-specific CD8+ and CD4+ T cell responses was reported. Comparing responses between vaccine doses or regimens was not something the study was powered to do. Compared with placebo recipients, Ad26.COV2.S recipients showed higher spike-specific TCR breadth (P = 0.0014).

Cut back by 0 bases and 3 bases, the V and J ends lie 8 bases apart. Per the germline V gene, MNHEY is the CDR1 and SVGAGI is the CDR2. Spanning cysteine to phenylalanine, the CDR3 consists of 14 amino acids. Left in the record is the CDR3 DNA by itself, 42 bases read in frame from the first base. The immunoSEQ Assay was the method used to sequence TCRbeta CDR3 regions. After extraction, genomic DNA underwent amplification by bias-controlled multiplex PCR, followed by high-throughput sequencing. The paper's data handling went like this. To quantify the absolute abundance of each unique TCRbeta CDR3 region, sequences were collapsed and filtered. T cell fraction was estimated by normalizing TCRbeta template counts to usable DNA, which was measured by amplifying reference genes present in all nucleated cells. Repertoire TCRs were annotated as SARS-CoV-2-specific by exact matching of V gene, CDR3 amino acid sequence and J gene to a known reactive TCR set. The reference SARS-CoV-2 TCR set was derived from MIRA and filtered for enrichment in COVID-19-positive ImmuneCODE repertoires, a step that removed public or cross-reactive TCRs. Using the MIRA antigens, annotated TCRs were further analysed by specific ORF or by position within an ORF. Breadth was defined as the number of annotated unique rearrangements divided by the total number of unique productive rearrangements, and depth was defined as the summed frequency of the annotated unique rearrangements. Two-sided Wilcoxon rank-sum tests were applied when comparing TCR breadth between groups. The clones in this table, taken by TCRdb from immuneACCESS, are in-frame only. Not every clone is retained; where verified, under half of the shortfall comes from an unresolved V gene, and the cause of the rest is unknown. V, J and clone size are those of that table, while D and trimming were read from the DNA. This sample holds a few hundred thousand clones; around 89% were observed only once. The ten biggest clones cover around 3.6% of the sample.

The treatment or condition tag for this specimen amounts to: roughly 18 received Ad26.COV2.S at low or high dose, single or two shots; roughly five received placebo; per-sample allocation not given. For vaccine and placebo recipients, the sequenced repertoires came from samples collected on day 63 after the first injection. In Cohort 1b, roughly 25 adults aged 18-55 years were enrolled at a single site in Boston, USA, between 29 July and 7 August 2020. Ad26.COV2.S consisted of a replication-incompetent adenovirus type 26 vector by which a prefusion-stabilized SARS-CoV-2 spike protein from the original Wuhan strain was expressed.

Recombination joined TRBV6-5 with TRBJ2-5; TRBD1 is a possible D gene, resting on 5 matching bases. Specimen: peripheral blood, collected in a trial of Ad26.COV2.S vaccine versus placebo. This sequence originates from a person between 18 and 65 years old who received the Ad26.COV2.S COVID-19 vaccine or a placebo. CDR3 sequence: CASSYSIREETQYF. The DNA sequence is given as TGTGCCAGCAGTTACTCGATCAGGGAAGAGACCCAGTACTTC.